A selection of T cell receptor beta chains follows, all from one sample in a study of blood T cell repertoires in COVID-19. The method was immunoSEQ multiplex PCR; TCRdb's version includes in-frame clones alone and lacks a portion of them. The sample contains 270,000 or so clones, around nine tenths of which appear only once. The source material was PBMCs or T cells enriched from blood (not recorded which). These TCRs come from a woman between 18 and 29 years old who had recovered from COVID-19. Each CDR3 is given with its conserved first and last residue. The order of the fields is CDR3 DNA, CDR3 protein, D gene, J gene, clone size, V gene. A D gene is named only where the DNA matches it firmly. For some rows the clone size is stated as once, few or many, or as a class when expanded; others skip it.

TGTGCCAGTACAGGGGGCTACGAGCAGTACTTC,CASTGGYEQYF,TRBD1,TRBJ2-7,.,TRBV6-5
TGCGCCAGCAGCTTGGTGCTTGGACACCCCTTTGAGCAGTACTTC,CASSLVLGHPFEQYF,.,TRBJ2-7,.,TRBV5-1
TGTGCCAGCAGCCAACGACAGGGCCTAGAGACCCAGTACTTC,CASSQRQGLETQYF,TRBD1,TRBJ2-5,.,TRBV5-4
TGCGCCAGCAGCCAAGATACAGGGGGAACCTATAATTCACCCCTCCACTTT,CASSQDTGGTYNSPLHF,TRBD1,TRBJ1-6,.,TRBV4-3
TGCGCCAGCAGCCAAGGGGGACTAAGCTCCTACAATGAGCAGTTCTTC,CASSQGGLSSYNEQFF,TRBD2,TRBJ2-1,.,TRBV4-1
TGCGCCAGCAGCTTGGTTGGGACAGGGAGGTCCTATAATTCACCCCTCCACTTT,CASSLVGTGRSYNSPLHF,TRBD1,TRBJ1-6,.,TRBV5-1
TGCGCCAGCAGCCAAGAACAGGGGCGTTCGTTCGTAGCTGAAGCTTTCTTT,CASSQEQGRSFVAEAFF,TRBD1,TRBJ1-1,.,TRBV4-1
TGCGCCAGCAGCCCACAAGATAGGAGTGAGCAGTTCTTC,CASSPQDRSEQFF,.,TRBJ2-1,.,TRBV4-1
TGTGCCAGCAGTTTGGGCCATGGCTACACCTTC,CASSLGHGYTF,.,TRBJ1-2,.,TRBV6-2/TRBV6-3
TGTGCCAGCAGCGTAGCCCCAGCGGGAGTCTACAATGAGCAGTTCTTC,CASSVAPAGVYNEQFF,TRBD2,TRBJ2-1,.,TRBV9
TGTGCCAGCAGTTTTAGGCTTTTAGCGGGAAGGTACGAGCAGTACTTC,CASSFRLLAGRYEQYF,TRBD2,TRBJ2-7,.,TRBV28
TGTGCCAGCAGCCCACCCGGGACAGAGGAGAGTGGCTACACCTTC,CASSPPGTEESGYTF,TRBD1,TRBJ1-2,.,TRBV7-8
TGTGCCAGCAGCCCTACTGGACTAGTATCCTACAATGAGCAGTTCTTC,CASSPTGLVSYNEQFF,TRBD2,TRBJ2-1,.,TRBV3-1/TRBV3-2
TGTGCCAGCAGTTTTGTTTCAGGGGGCTTGAACACTGAAGCTTTCTTT,CASSFVSGGLNTEAFF,TRBD1,TRBJ1-1,few,TRBV27
TGTGCCAGCAGCCCGGGGACTAGCGGCAGATACGAGCAGTACTTC,CASSPGTSGRYEQYF,TRBD2,TRBJ2-7,.,TRBV7-9
TGCGCCACCGCACGCTTCCCAGGGTTGGTCACAGATACGCAGTATTTT,CATARFPGLVTDTQYF,.,TRBJ2-3,.,TRBV5-1
TGTGCCAGCAGTGCATCACTAGCCAGGTCATATGAGCAGTTCTTC,CASSASLARSYEQFF,.,TRBJ2-1,.,TRBV2
TGTGCCAGCAGCTCCGGGGGGGCCTTCACTGAGCAGTTCTTC,CASSSGGAFTEQFF,TRBD2,TRBJ2-1,.,TRBV11-2
TGTGCCAGCAGTTTTTTCGGGAAGAGGGACACTGAAGCTTTCTTT,CASSFFGKRDTEAFF,.,TRBJ1-1,.,TRBV28
TGTGCCACCGGCACTGGGGGGGCGGGGCAAGAGACCCAGTACTTC,CATGTGGAGQETQYF,.,TRBJ2-5,.,TRBV24-1
TGTGCCACCACGACAGGGACATCTGGCTACACCTTC,CATTTGTSGYTF,TRBD1,TRBJ1-2,.,TRBV6-5
TGCGCCAGCGGGAGGGAGGTCACCGGGGAGCTGTTTTTT,CASGREVTGELFF,TRBD2,TRBJ2-2,.,TRBV4-1
TGTGCCAGCAGCCCCCAAGGCGGAACAAACAACCAAGAGACCCAGTACTTC,CASSPQGGTNNQETQYF,.,TRBJ2-5,.,TRBV7-2
TGTGCCAGTAGTGCCGGGTTCCAATATGGCTACACCTTC,CASSAGFQYGYTF,.,TRBJ1-2,.,TRBV19
TGCGCCAGCAGCCAAGGGGATCGGGGGTTCACCGGGGAGCTGTTTTTT,CASSQGDRGFTGELFF,.,TRBJ2-2,.,TRBV4-1
TGTGCCAGCAGTGACCTAGCGGGAGGGTCGTACGAGCAGTACTTC,CASSDLAGGSYEQYF,TRBD2,TRBJ2-7,.,TRBV5-5
TGTGCCAGCAGCTTAGGGACTGGCCAGGAGCAGTACTTC,CASSLGTGQEQYF,.,TRBJ2-7,.,TRBV7-9
TGTGCCAGCTCCTCGGGGGGTGGTGAGCAGTACTTC,CASSSGGGEQYF,TRBD2,TRBJ2-7,.,TRBV27
TGTGCCAGCAGTTTAGGGGACAGGGAGGGCCCTCTTAGCTCCTACGAGCAGTACTTC,CASSLGDREGPLSSYEQYF,TRBD1,TRBJ2-7,.,TRBV28
TGTGCCAGCAGCTTATCCGCGTCAGGGACAGGGGATCAGCCCCAGCATTTT,CASSLSASGTGDQPQHF,TRBD1,TRBJ1-5,.,TRBV7-9
TGTGCCAGCAGCGCACAGGGAGAAGGGGGCACTGAAGCTTTCTTT,CASSAQGEGGTEAFF,.,TRBJ1-1,once,TRBV7-2
TGTGCCATCAGTGCGGGACAACTAAAGGGGAACACTGAAGCTTTCTTT,CAISAGQLKGNTEAFF,.,TRBJ1-1,.,TRBV10-3
TGCAGCGTTGAAGAGGGGGCCATCGGAAACACCATATATTTT,CSVEEGAIGNTIYF,.,TRBJ1-3,.,TRBV29-1
TGCGCCGGCGACTATAGCTATGAGCAGTTCTTC,CAGDYSYEQFF,.,TRBJ2-1,.,TRBV5-1
TGCGCCAGCAGCCAGGACAGGGGGGTCACAGATACGCAGTATTTT,CASSQDRGVTDTQYF,TRBD1,TRBJ2-3,.,TRBV4-1
TGTGCCTGGAGTGTATCCTTTTTCGAGCAGTACTTC,CAWSVSFFEQYF,.,TRBJ2-7,.,TRBV30
TGCGCCAGCAGCCAAGAGCAGGGGATACCTCTAACTAATGAAAAACTGTTTTTT,CASSQEQGIPLTNEKLFF,.,TRBJ1-4,.,TRBV4-3
TGCGCCAGCAGCCAAGACCTAGCGGGGGGGCTAGGCAATGAGCAGTTCTTC,CASSQDLAGGLGNEQFF,TRBD2,TRBJ2-1,.,TRBV4-1
TGTGCCAGCAGCTTAGAATTGACAGGGATTTACGAGCAGTACTTC,CASSLELTGIYEQYF,TRBD1,TRBJ2-7,.,TRBV7-2
TGCGCCAGCAGTGGTAAGCGCGGGTCCACTGAAGCTTTCTTT,CASSGKRGSTEAFF,.,TRBJ1-1,.,TRBV23-1
TGTGCCAGCAGTGAATTGGGGGGACACGAGCAGTACTTC,CASSELGGHEQYF,.,TRBJ2-7,.,TRBV25-1
TGTGCCAGCAGCCCGTTTTCCTTGGGCCTCAACACTGAAGCTTTCTTT,CASSPFSLGLNTEAFF,.,TRBJ1-1,.,TRBV28
TGTGCCAGCAGTGGTATTTACGGAGGGGACTGGTATAGCAATCAGCCCCAGCATTTT,CASSGIYGGDWYSNQPQHF,.,TRBJ1-5,.,TRBV2
TGTGCCAGTAGTATCGCCCCCTCGGACAGGGGGCTTTACGAGCAGTACTTC,CASSIAPSDRGLYEQYF,TRBD1,TRBJ2-7,once,TRBV19
TGTGCCAGCAGCTCGCTAGGGGCTGCGAGGAGCTCTGGAAACACCATATATTTT,CASSSLGAARSSGNTIYF,.,TRBJ1-3,.,TRBV9
TGCGCCAGCAGTCTCCGGGACAGAACCTACGAGCAGTACTTC,CASSLRDRTYEQYF,TRBD1,TRBJ2-7,.,TRBV5-1
TGTGCCAGCAGCCCGGGACTAGGCTACAATGAGCAGTTCTTC,CASSPGLGYNEQFF,TRBD2,TRBJ2-1,.,TRBV11-2
TGTGCCAGCAGCTTTAGTGCTGGTGAGCAGTTCTTC,CASSFSAGEQFF,.,TRBJ2-1,.,TRBV11-2
TGCGCCAGCAGCCAAGGGGACAGGGTCTATGGCTACACCTTC,CASSQGDRVYGYTF,TRBD1,TRBJ1-2,.,TRBV4-1
TGCGCCAGCAGCCTGGGGCCAGCGATCACTGAAGCTTTCTTT,CASSLGPAITEAFF,.,TRBJ1-1,.,TRBV4-1
TGTGCCAGCAAAACGGGGGGCTACGAGCAGTACTTC,CASKTGGYEQYF,TRBD2,TRBJ2-7,.,TRBV28
TGTGCCAGTAGTAATCCAGCGGGAGTCCGCTACGAGCAGTACTTC,CASSNPAGVRYEQYF,TRBD2,TRBJ2-7,.,TRBV19
TGTGCCAGCAGTCCCGGGAGTGTGGAGACCCAGTACTTC,CASSPGSVETQYF,.,TRBJ2-5,.,TRBV7-9
TGTGCCAGCAGCCACCCCCTACAGGGGAGCTCCTACGAGCAGTACTTC,CASSHPLQGSSYEQYF,TRBD1,TRBJ2-7,once,TRBV9
TGTGCCAGTAGTATTGGGGACGTCGGAGGGGGCTACACCTTC,CASSIGDVGGGYTF,.,TRBJ1-2,.,TRBV19
TGTGCCAGCAAGACAGCTAATGAAAAACTGTTTTTT,CASKTANEKLFF,.,TRBJ1-4,.,TRBV2